This T cell receptor (beta chain) was recovered during a study of cytomegalovirus exposure and HLA in healthy donors (dated by TCRdb to about 2017). At the level of the whole study: An earlier analysis of 587 of the donors reported roughly 270 Gb of sequence data and more than 90 million unique TCR beta sequences from about 200 million T cells. Roughly 300 gigabases of sequencing data and around 85 million unique TCR sequences made up an early release that covered several hundred HLA-typed donors. Of the roughly 400 genotyped donors, around 81% fell in the genetic ancestry cluster associated with self-reported Caucasian donors. The aim of the study was to test whether cataloging public T cell receptors could identify signatures of past pathogen exposure. Using immunosequencing, the study profiled T cell repertoires from 640 or so subjects and related those repertoires to cytomegalovirus serostatus. Besides the first cohort of under 700 subjects, a separate validation cohort made up of roughly 120 different subjects was used. High-throughput TCR immunosequencing, statistical association of individual TCRs with disease status, and machine learning were combined to predict cytomegalovirus infection status. A later analysis re-examined previously published TCR beta repertoires from about 700 donors and added high-resolution HLA genotyping to investigate patterns of TCR occurrence. Rather than drawing on any new phenotypic data, the later analysis identified candidate immune exposures from TCR beta sequences and the way those sequences occurred across donors. An earlier analysis of fewer than 700 of the donors applied high-throughput TCR beta sequencing to assess whether each TCR beta V gene segment acted as functional or pseudogenic. Donor age, sex, ethnicity and CMV serostatus were compiled together with the repertoire data. A later genetic analysis took genome-wide SNP genotypes for about three fifths of the 666 donors and used that subset as a discovery cohort. All discovery cohort repertoires had been generated using a single sequencing platform. HLA typing included class I and class II loci at four-digit resolution. Typing coverage varied by locus: roughly 620-640 donors for A, B, C, DRB1 and DQB1; roughly 510 for DQA1; 606 for DPA1; 400 to 480 for DPB1. A handful of DR-DQ haplotypes were handled as single units for association and clustering because linkage in the cohort was strong. On average, over 200,000 unique TCR beta nucleotide sequences were sequenced per donor among about 400 genotyped donors of the cohort, with roughly 18% of those sequences being non-productive. General findings and caveats noted by the study authors: In a later analysis, most CMV-associated TCR beta chains were found to appear HLA-restricted, with HLA associations seemingly driven largely by CMV exposure. V-gene and J-gene trimming of TCR beta chains was associated with a missense DCLRE1C variant in a later genetic analysis, and the association was replicated in an independent cohort. The sequencing pipeline was judged likely to have produced a cluster of highly shared sequence variants as a technical artifact. According to a later genetic analysis, donors in an Asian-associated ancestry cluster had fewer N-insertions in productive TCRs than the roughly 670-donor mean. For the cohort, immune exposure information was limited to CMV serostatus. While some public TCRs were present in many individuals, most TCR sequences turned up only very rarely across donors. In an earlier analysis of approximately 590 of the donors, most TCR beta V segments appeared in productive rearrangements about 87% or about 30% of the time, broadly matching IMGT annotations. The study listed around 160 TCR beta chains as associated with cytomegalovirus. In vitro tests confirmed that three of the cytomegalovirus-associated TCR beta chains recognize cytomegalovirus antigens. Because the 87-base-pair reads could not distinguish some IMGT-functional V segments, including TRBV6-2 and TRBV6-3, those segments were excluded. A further reported finding was that TCR beta sequences accurately predicted the HLA-A and HLA-B alleles for most subjects in the first cohort. The cohort was sequenced for TCR beta chains only, and without alpha or paired-chain data the features that could be detected were limited. When HLA alleles, especially DR and DQ, strongly co-occurred, attributing TCR associations to individual alleles was difficult. A later analysis found that HLA-associated TCR beta chains were more clonally expanded and had lower generation probabilities than equally common non-associated chains. At a false discovery rate of 0.05, a later analysis linked 16,951 TCR beta sequences to specific HLA alleles. Cytomegalovirus status was reported to be diagnosed by the classifier with high specificity and sensitivity in both the original and validation cohorts. The presence/absence analyses assumed that sequencing depth was roughly uniform across donors, and that assumption may not be true. Because HLA typing was missing for some donors at each locus, association tests included only the typed subset. Because counts were too low, around 18 rarely observed V segments, including chromosome 9 orphons, were left out of the earlier analysis of 587 of the donors. Correlated functional status among segregating V segments might be attributable to linkage disequilibrium, but an unknown experimental factor could not be ruled out. A later analysis reported that several top co-occurrence clusters appeared linked to parvovirus B19, influenza, CMV and Epstein-Barr virus. It was suggested by the authors that the approach could potentially be generalized to other disease states and immunological phenotypes. According to a later analysis, TCR association rates differed among HLA loci, with DRB1 alleles showing the most associated TCRs and HLA-C alleles showing the fewest.

Library creation used the immunoSEQ multiplex PCR assay. For the multiplex PCR, a mixture combining 60 forward primers for TCR Vbeta segments and 13 reverse primers for TCR Jbeta segments was used. Amplification of the CDR3 region of rearranged TCR beta genes was performed with a multiplex PCR assay on genomic DNA. The Illumina HiSeq System was used to sequence the amplified TCR beta libraries as 87-base-pair reads. The study's own analysis went as follows. In a later analysis, some 80 million unique TCR beta chains were counted across the approximately 620 repertoires, and roughly 10 million of these chains were shared by at least two donors. Raw reads were error-corrected and collapsed into unique sequences with a nearest-neighbor algorithm that merged closely related sequences to remove PCR and sequencing errors. Alignment of CDR3 sequences to IMGT reference sequences was used to assign V, D and J gene segments. For a sequence to be retained, at least a six-nucleotide match to both a V gene segment and a J gene segment was required. A rearrangement counted as productive if the CDR3 had no stop codons and remained in frame with V and J, and every other rearrangement counted as non-productive. Following IMGT convention, CDR3 was defined as the stretch from the second conserved V-encoded cysteine to the conserved J-encoded phenylalanine. The earlier analysis of about 500 of the donors excluded sequences that lacked an unambiguous match to a single V gene segment. In an earlier analysis of around 600 of the donors, V segments were called functional above 56.7% productive rearrangements and were called segregating when the between-donor standard deviation exceeded 5%. A statistical classification framework was built for diagnosing cytomegalovirus status from the catalog of TCR beta chain sequences. In a later analysis, V and J genes were assigned by comparing TCR nucleotide sequences against IMGT/GENE-DB human TR gene sequences. Using the TCRdist pipeline, a later analysis assigned CDR3 sequences along with most-parsimonious VDJ recombination scenarios. In a later analysis, each TCR beta chain was defined by its CDR3 amino acid sequence together with its V-gene family, and reads without a unique V-gene family were excluded. To address suspected cross-contamination and a sequencing artifact, a later analysis removed some 620 highly shared, low-generation-probability nucleotide sequences. A later analysis calculated a clonal expansion index for each public chain from normalized within-repertoire ranks of inferred template counts. In a later analysis, generation probabilities were computed using a VDJ recombination model fitted to out-of-frame rearrangements, and the results were checked against IGoR. In a later analysis, hypergeometric tests were used to score TCR-TCR, TCR-HLA and TCR-CMV co-occurrence, with a repertoire-size bias correction applied to TCR pairs. In a later analysis, false discovery rates were estimated by permuting HLA or CMV assignments 20 times. In a later analysis, co-occurring TCRs were grouped using DBSCAN, and TCRdist sequence similarity was added for clustering within HLA-allele-positive subsets. For co-occurrence clustering, repertoires with fewer than 30,000 or more than 120,000 public chains were excluded, along with a handful of repertoires with anomalous nucleotide sharing. Here the immuneACCESS table is served through TCRdb, limited to in-frame sequences with V and J called. Missing clones are a known gap in these copies; in checked studies unresolved V genes cover under half, and the rest lacks a known reason. V and J calls and clone size come straight from that table; D and trimming were deduced from the DNA. For this sample the table gives 100,000 to 150,000 clones, of which about four fifths were detected only once. 0.7% of the sample is in the top ten clones.

The cohort was made up of approximately 700 healthy bone marrow donors. At the time of sampling, all cohort members were nominally healthy, though unrecorded immune exposures were likely present. The donor tested CMV seronegative and was one of the 352 seronegative cohort members. Every donor gave a peripheral blood sample, and the peripheral blood mononuclear cells from that sample were used for TCR beta sequencing. Genomic DNA was extracted from the blood cell samples with the Qiagen DNeasy Blood Extraction Kit. Ends trimmed: V by 3 bases, J by 3 bases; bases unmatched to a gene: 10. Its CDR3 holds 17 amino acids, cysteine through phenylalanine. The entry retains the CDR3 DNA only, 51 bases that are in frame from base 1. CDR1 and CDR2 were assigned from the germline V gene as MDHEN and SYDVKM. This clone has just one count. Its antigen is still unknown. No base quality information exists; no much larger clone differs at one position.

The chain employs TRBV28 and TRBJ1-5, with 8 central nucleotides matching TRBD1. Sequencing input: PBMCs. The TCR comes from a young man in good health and CMV-seronegative. The nucleotide sequence is TGTGCCAGCAGTTTTGATCGGACAGGGCTTTTCAATCAGCCCCAGCATTTT. It encodes CASSFDRTGLFNQPQHF.